The clone carrying this T cell receptor beta chain has just a few counts. Its antigen is currently unknown. Data came from immunoSEQ multiplex PCR; TCRdb stores just in-frame clones and leaves some out. Among more than 4,000 clones, under 85% were seen once, and the ten largest hold roughly 15%. This sample is drawn from a study of T cell repertoires in ileal Crohn's disease. General study findings and limits: Clonality above 26.8% at surgery always came with endoscopic recurrence. Clonal expansions were more frequent in active smokers than non-smokers at surgery.

The CDR3 is 13 amino acids. J gave up 5 bases and V 5 bases, and 3 bases lay outside the gene matches. CDR1 and CDR2 from the germline V gene are SGHTA and FQGTGA. The receptor was derived from an adult with Crohn's disease. Material: ileal tissue. This chain uses TRBV7-3 with TRBJ1-2, with 9 positions matching TRBD1. CDR3 sequence (DNA): TGTGCCAGCAGCGCGGGACAGGGTTATGGCTACACCTTC. Residues: CASSAGQGYGYTF.